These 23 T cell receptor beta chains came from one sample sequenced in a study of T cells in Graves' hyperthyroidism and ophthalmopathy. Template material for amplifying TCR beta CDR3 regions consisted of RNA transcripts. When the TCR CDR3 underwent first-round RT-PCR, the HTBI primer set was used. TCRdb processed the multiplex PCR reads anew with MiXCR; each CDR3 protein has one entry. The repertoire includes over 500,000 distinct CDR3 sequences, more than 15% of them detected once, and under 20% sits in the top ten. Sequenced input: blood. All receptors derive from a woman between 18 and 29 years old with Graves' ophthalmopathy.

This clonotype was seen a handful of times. The DNA of the CDR3 is TGTGCCACCAGTCTGGGGGGCGGAGCTGAAGCTTTCTTT. As protein: CATSLGGGAEAFF. The V gene is TRBV24-1, the J gene TRBJ1-1, with a tentative D call TRBD1 (6 bases). The V gene's germline CDR1 is KGHDR and CDR2 SFDVKD. V gave up 6 bases and J gave up 6 bases, with 13 bases separating them. The CDR3 loop spans 13 amino acids.

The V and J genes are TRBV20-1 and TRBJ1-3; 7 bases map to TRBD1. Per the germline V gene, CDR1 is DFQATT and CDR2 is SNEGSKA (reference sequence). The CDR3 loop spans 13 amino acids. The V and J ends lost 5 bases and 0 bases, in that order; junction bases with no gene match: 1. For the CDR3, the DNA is TGCAGTGCTTGGGACAGCTCTGGAAACACCATATATTTT. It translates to CSAWDSSGNTIYF.

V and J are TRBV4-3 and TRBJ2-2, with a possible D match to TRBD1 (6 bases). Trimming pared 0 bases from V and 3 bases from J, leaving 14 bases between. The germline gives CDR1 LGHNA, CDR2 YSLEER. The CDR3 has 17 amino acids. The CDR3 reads CASSQEISGAYTGELFF. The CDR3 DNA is TGCGCCAGCAGCCAAGAGATATCAGGGGCCTACACCGGGGAGCTGTTTTTT.

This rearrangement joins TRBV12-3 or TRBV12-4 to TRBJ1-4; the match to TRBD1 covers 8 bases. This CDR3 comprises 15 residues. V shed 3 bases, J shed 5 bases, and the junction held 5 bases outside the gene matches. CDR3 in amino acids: CASSFRGLENEKLFF. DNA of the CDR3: TGTGCCAGCAGTTTCAGGGGGCTGGAAAATGAAAAACTGTTTTTT.

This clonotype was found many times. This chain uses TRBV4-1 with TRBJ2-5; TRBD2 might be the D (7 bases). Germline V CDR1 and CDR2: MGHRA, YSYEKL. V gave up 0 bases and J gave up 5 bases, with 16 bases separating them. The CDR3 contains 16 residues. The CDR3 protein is CASSQDLRGAGETQYF. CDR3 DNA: TGCGCCAGCAGCCAAGATCTTCGGGGGGCAGGGGAGACCCAGTACTTC.

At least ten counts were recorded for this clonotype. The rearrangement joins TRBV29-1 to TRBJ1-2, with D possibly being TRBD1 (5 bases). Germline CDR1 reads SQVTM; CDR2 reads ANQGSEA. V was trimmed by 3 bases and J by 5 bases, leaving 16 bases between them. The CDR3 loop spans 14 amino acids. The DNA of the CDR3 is TGCAGCGTTGAGGTCCAGCCGAGGGGATATGGCTACACCTTC. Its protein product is CSVEVQPRGYGYTF.

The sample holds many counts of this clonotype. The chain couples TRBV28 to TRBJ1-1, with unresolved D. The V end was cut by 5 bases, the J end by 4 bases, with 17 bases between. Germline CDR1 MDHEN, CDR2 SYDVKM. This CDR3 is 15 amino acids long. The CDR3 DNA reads TGTGCCAGCAGTCGAATTGGGGTTGGGTTCACTGAAGCTTTCTTT. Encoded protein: CASSRIGVGFTEAFF.

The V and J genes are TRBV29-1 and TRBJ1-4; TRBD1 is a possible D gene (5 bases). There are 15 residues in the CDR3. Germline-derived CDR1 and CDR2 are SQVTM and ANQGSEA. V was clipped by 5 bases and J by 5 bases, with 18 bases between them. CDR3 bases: TGCAGCGTTTGTACTACCGGGACCATAAATGAAAAACTGTTTTTT. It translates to CSVCTTGTINEKLFF.

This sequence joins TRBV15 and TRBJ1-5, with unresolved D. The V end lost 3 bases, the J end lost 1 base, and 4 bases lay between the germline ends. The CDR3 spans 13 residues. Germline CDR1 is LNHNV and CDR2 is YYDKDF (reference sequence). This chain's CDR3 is CATSRQSNQPQHF. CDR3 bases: TGTGCCACCAGCAGGCAGAGCAATCAGCCCCAGCATTTT.

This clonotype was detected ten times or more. CDR3 amino acids: CASSSDRDYVAEAFF. CDR3 nucleotide sequence: TGTGCCAGCAGCTCCGATCGGGACTACGTGGCTGAAGCTTTCTTT. The chain recombines TRBV9 with TRBJ1-1; a possible D gene is TRBD1 (5 bases). The CDR3 is 15 residues long. V was pared by 4 bases and J by 6 bases, with 19 bases between. Germline V lookup: CDR1 SGDLS, CDR2 YYNGEE.

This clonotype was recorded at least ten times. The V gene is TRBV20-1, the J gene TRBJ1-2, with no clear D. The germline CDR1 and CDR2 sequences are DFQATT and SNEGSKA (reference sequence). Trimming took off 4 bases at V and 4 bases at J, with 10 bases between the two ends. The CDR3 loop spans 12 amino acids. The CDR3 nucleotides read TGCAGTGCTACCGGCCTAGGCTATGGCTACACCTTC. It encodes CSATGLGYGYTF.

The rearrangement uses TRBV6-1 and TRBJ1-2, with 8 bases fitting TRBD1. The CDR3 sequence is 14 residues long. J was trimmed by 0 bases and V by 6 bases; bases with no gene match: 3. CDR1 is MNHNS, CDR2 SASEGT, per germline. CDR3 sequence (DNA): TGTGCCAGCAGACCGACAGGGGCTAACTATGGCTACACCTTC. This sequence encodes CASRPTGANYGYTF.

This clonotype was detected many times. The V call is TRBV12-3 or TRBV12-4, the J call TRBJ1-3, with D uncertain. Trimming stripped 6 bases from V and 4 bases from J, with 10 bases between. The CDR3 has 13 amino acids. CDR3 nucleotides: TGTGCCAGCAGCTATCAACGAGGAAACACCATATATTTT. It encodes CASSYQRGNTIYF.

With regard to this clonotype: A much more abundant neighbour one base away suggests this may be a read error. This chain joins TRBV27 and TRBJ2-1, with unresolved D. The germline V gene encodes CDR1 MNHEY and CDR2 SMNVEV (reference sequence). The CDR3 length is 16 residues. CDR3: CASSLLAGISYNEQSF. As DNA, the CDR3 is TGTGCCAGCAGTTTACTTGCAGGAATCTCCTACAATGAGCAGTCCTTC.

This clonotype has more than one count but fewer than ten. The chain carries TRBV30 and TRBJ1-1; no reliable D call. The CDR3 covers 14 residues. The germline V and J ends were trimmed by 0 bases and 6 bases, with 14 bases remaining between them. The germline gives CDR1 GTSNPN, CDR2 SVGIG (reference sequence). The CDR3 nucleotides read TGTGCCTGGAGTGTACGTCAGGTTAAGGCTGAAGCTTTCTTT. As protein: CAWSVRQVKAEAFF. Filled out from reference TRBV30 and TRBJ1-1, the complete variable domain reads SQTIHQWPATLVQPVGSPLSLECTVEGTSNPNLYWYRQAAGRGLQLLFYSVGIGQISSEVPQNLSASRPQDRQFILSSKKLLLSDSGFYLCAWSVRQVKAEAFFGQGTRLTVV.

CDR3 nucleotides: TGTGCCAGCAGCCAACCTCAGACCCAGTACTTC. Its protein product is CASSQPQTQYF. V is TRBV4-2 and J is TRBJ2-5; no firm D call. V gave up 2 bases and J gave up 6 bases, with 4 bases separating them. The CDR3 length is 11 residues. Per germline, CDR1 LGHNA and CDR2 YNFKEQ.

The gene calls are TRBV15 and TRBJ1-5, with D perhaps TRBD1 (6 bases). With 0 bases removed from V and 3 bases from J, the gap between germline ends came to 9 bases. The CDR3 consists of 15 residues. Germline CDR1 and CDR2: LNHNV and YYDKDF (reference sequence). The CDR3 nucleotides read TGTGCCACCAGCAGAGACAGGGGTGACAATCAGCCCCAGCATTTT. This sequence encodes CATSRDRGDNQPQHF. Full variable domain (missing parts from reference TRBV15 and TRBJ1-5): DAMVIQNPRYQVTQFGKPVTLSCSQTLNHNVMYWYQQKSSQAPKLLFHYYDKDFNNEADTPDNFQSRRPNTSFCFLDIRSPGLGDTAMYLCATSRDRGDNQPQHFGDGTRLSIL.

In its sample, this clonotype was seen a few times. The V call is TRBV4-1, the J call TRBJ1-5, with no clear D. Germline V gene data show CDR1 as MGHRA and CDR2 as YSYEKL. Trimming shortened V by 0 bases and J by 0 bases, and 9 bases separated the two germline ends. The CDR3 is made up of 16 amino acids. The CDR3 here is CASSQDVTSSNQPQHF. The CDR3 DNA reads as TGCGCCAGCAGCCAAGATGTAACGTCTAGCAATCAGCCCCAGCATTTT.

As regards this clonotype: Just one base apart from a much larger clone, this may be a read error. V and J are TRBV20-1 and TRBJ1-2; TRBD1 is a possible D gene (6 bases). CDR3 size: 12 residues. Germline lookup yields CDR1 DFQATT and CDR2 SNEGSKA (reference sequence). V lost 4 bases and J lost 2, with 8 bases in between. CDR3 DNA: TGCAGTGCTATTGACAGGAACTATGGCTACACCTTC. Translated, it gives CSAIDRNYGYTF.

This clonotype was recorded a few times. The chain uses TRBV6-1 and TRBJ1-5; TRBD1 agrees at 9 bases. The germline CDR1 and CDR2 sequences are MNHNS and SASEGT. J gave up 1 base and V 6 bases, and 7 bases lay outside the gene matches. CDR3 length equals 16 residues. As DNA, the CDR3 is TGTGCCAGCAGCCCCACAGGGGGCAGGAGCAATCAGCCCCAGCATTTT. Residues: CASSPTGGRSNQPQHF.

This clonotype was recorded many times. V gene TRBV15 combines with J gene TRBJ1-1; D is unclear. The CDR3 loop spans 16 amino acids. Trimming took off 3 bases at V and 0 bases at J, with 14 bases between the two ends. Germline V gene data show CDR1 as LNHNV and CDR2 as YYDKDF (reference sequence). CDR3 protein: CATSSPNWAVNTEAFF. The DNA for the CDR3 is TGTGCCACCAGCAGTCCAAATTGGGCGGTGAACACTGAAGCTTTCTTT. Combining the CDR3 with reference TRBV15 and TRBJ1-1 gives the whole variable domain DAMVIQNPRYQVTQFGKPVTLSCSQTLNHNVMYWYQQKSSQAPKLLFHYYDKDFNNEADTPDNFQSRRPNTSFCFLDIRSPGLGDTAMYLCATSSPNWAVNTEAFFGQGTRLTVV.

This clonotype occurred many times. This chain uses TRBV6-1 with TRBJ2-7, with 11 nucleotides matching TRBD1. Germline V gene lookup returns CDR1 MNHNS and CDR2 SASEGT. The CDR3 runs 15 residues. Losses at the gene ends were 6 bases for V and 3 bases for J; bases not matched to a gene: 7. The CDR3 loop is CASSPLGTGGYEQYF. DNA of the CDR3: TGTGCCAGCAGCCCACTCGGGACAGGGGGCTACGAGCAGTACTTC.

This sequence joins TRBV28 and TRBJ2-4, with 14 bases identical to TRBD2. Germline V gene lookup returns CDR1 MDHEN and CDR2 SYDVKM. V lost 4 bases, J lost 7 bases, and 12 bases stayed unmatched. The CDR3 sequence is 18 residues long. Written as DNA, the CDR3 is TGTGCCAGCAGTTCACCGACTAGCGGGGGGGTAGTCGGTAACATTCAGTACTTC. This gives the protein CASSSPTSGGVVGNIQYF. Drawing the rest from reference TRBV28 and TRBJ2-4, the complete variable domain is DVKVTQSSRYLVKRTGEKVFLECVQDMDHENMFWYRQDPGLGLRLIYFSYDVKMKEKGDIPEGYSVSREKKERFSLILESASTNQTSMYLCASSSPTSGGVVGNIQYFGAGTRLSVL.